A single T cell receptor beta chain is shown here with its context. Its antigen is unknown. Researchers ran the PCR with 60 Vbeta and 13 Jbeta primers. This table comes from immunoSEQ multiplex PCR, and its TCRdb copy is limited to in-frame clones, with some not included. The data contain some 190,000 clones, more than 75% of them seen just once; the ten biggest clones take up approximately 2%. This sample is drawn from a study of cytomegalovirus exposure and HLA in healthy donors. Overall study: Among the 400 or so donors who were genotyped, 81% fell in the genetic ancestry cluster that is associated with self-reported Caucasian donors. Study results and caveats: Among TCR beta chains, those listed as cytomegalovirus-associated numbered some 170.

Germline values: CDR1 LNHDA, CDR2 SQIVND (reference sequence). The CDR3 is 18 residues long. V shed 4 bases and J 2 bases; nucleotides not matched to a gene: 9. Sequenced: PBMCs. The chain couples TRBV19 to TRBJ2-7, with 15 bases that match TRBD2. The origin of this receptor is a woman aged 18-29 years in good health and CMV-seronegative. The CDR3 is CASSTGLAGGNPTYEQYF. In nucleotides, the CDR3 is TGTGCCAGTAGTACCGGACTAGCGGGAGGGAACCCCACCTACGAGCAGTACTTC.